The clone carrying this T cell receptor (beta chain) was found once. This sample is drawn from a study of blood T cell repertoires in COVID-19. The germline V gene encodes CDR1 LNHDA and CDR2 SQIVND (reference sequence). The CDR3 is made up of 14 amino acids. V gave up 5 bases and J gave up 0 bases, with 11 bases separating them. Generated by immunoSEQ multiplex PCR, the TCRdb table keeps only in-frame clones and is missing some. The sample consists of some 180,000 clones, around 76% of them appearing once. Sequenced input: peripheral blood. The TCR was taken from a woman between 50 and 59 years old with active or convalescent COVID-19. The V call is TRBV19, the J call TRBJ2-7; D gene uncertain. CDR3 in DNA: TGTGCCAGTAGTGGGCAGATTTCCTCCTACGAGCAGTACTTC. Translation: CASSGQISSYEQYF.